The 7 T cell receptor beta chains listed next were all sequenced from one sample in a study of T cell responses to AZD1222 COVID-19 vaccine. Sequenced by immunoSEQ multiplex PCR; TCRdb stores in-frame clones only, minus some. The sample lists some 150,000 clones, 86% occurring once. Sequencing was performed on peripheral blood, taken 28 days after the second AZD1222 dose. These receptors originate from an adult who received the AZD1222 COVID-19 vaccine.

The CDR3 DNA sequence: TGCAGCGCTGAGTCCGTGGCCTTGAATGGTGAGCAGTTCTTC. It encodes CSAESVALNGEQFF. The chain links TRBV29-1 to TRBJ2-1; D unclear. The CDR3 consists of 14 residues. The V gene lost 7 bases and the J gene lost 9 bases, with 22 bases spanning the gap. Germline values: CDR1 SQVTM, CDR2 ANQGSEA.

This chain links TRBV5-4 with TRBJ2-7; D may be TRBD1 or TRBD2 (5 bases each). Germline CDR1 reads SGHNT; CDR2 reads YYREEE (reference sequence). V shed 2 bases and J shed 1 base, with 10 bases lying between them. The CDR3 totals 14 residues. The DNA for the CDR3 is TGTGCCAGCAGCTTCCGGGACCGATCCTACGAGCAGTACTTC. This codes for CASSFRDRSYEQYF.

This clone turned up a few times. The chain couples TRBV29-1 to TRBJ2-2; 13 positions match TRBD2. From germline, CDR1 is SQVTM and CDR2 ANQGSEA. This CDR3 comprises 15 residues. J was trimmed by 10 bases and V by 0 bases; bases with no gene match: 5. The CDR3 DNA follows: TGCAGCGTTGAAGAAGTTGGACTAGCGGGGGCGGAGCTGTTTTTT. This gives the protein CSVEEVGLAGAELFF.

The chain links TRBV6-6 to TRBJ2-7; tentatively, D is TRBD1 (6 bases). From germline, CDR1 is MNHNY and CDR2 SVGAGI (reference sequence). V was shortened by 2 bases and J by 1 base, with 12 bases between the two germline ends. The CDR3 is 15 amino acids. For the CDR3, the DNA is TGTGCCAGCAGTTACGAGGGGACAAATTCCTACGAGCAGTACTTC. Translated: CASSYEGTNSYEQYF.

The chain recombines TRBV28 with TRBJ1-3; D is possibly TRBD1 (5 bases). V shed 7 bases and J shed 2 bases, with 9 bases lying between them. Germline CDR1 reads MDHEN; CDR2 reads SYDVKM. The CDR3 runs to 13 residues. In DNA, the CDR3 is TGTGCCAGCAAAGGGGTAGCTGGAAACACCATATATTTT. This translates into CASKGVAGNTIYF.

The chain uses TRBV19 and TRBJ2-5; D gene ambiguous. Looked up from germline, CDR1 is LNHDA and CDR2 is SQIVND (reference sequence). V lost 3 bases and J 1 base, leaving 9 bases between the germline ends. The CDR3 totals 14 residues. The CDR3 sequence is CASSIGPAQETQYF. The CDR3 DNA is TGTGCCAGTAGTATTGGACCCGCCCAAGAGACCCAGTACTTC. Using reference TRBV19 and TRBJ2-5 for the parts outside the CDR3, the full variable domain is DGGITQSPKYLFRKEGQNVTLSCEQNLNHDAMYWYRQDPGQGLRLIYYSQIVNDFQKGDIAEGYSVSREKKESFPLTVTSAQKNPTAFYLCASSIGPAQETQYFGPGTRLLVL.

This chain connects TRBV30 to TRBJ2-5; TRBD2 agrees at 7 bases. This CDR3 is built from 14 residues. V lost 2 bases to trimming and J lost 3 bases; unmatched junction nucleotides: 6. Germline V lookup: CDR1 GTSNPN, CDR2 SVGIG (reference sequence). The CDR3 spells CAWSFLSGEETQYF. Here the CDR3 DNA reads TGTGCCTGGAGTTTCCTAAGCGGGGAAGAGACCCAGTACTTC.